These 4 T cell receptor beta chains came from one sample sequenced in a study of cytomegalovirus exposure and HLA in healthy donors. The PCR used 60 Vbeta and 13 Jbeta primers. Here immunoSEQ multiplex PCR was the method, and the copy in TCRdb shows in-frame clones only, minus some. The table has 140,000 or so clones, approximately 81% seen once. Input material: PBMCs. The receptors were gathered from a boy younger than 10 in good health and CMV-seronegative.

V and J are TRBV7-9 and TRBJ2-5, with TRBD2 identical over 9 bases. The CDR3 loop spans 16 amino acids. J gave up 4 bases and V 5 bases, and 11 bases lay outside the gene matches. Looked up from germline, CDR1 is SEHNR and CDR2 is FQNEAQ (reference sequence). CDR3 sequence: CASSLGGTSPVETQYF. The CDR3, as DNA: TGTGCCAGCAGCCTAGGCGGGACTAGCCCGGTAGAGACCCAGTACTTC.

This rearrangement joins TRBV29-1 to TRBJ1-1, with no clear D. CDR3 length: 14 amino acids. CDR1 is SQVTM and CDR2 is ANQGSEA in the germline V gene. V was clipped by 4 bases and J by 1 base, with 13 bases between them. The CDR3 nucleotides read TGCAGCGTTGGCTTACAGAGAAAGAACACTGAAGCTTTCTTT. It yields the protein CSVGLQRKNTEAFF.

The chain links TRBV7-6 to TRBJ2-3, with 7 bases identical to TRBD2. This CDR3 spans 20 amino acids. CDR1 is SGHVS, CDR2 FNYEAQ, per germline. V trimming: 4 bases; J trimming: 0 bases; junction bases outside the gene matches: 19. Here the CDR3 reads CASSSPASSGTSPSTDTQYF. The CDR3 DNA reads TGTGCCAGCAGCTCCCCTGCCTCTAGCGGAACCTCTCCTAGCACAGATACGCAGTATTTT. Supplemented by reference TRBV7-6 and TRBJ2-3, the full variable domain reads GAGVSQSPRYKVTKRGQDVALRCDPISGHVSLYWYRQALGQGPEFLTYFNYEAQQDKSGLPNDRFSAERPEGSISTLTIQRTEQRDSAMYRCASSSPASSGTSPSTDTQYFGPGTRLTVL.

The chain employs TRBV5-5 and TRBJ1-2; 7 bases align to TRBD1. J was trimmed by 7 bases and V by 1 base; bases with no gene match: 4. The germline V gene encodes CDR1 SGHKS and CDR2 YYEKEE (reference sequence). The CDR3 length is 13 residues. CDR3 DNA sequence: TGTGCCAGCAGCTTGTGGGACAGCGGTGGCTACACCTTC. Its translation: CASSLWDSGGYTF.